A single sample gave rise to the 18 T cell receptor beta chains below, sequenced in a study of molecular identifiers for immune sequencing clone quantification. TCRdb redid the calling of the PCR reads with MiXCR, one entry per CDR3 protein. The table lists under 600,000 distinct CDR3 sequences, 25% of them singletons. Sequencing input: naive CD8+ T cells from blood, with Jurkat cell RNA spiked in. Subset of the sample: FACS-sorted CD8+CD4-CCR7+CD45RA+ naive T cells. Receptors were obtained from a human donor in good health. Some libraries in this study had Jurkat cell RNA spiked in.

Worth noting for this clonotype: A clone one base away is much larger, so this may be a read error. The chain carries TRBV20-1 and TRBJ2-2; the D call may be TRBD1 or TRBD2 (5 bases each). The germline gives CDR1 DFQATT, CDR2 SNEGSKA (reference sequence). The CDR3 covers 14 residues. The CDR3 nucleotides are TGCAGTGCTAGAGATCACAGGAACACCGGGGTGCTGTTTTTT. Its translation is CSARDHRNTGVLFF.

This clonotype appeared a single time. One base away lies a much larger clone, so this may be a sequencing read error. The CDR3 coding sequence is TGTGCCAGCAGTCCGTTAGCGGGGATCACAGATGCGCAGTATTTT. Translated, it gives CASSPLAGITDAQYF. J is TRBJ2-3 and V is TRBV28; 8 nucleotides agree with TRBD2. The V gene's germline CDR1 is MDHEN and CDR2 SYDVKM. The CDR3 runs to 15 residues.

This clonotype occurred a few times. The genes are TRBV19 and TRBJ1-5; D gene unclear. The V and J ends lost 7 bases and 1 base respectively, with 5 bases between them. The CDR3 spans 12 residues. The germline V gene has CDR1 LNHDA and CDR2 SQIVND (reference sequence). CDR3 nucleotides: TGTGCCAGTACGGGGAGCAATCAGCCCCAGCATTTT. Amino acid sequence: CASTGSNQPQHF.

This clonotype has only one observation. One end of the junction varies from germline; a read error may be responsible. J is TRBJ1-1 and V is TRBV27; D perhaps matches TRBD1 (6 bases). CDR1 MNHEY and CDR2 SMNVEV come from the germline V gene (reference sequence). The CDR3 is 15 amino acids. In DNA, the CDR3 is TGTGCCAGCAGTTTTGGGGGGGGCGTGAACTCTGAAGCTTTCTTT. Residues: CASSFGGGVNSEAFF.

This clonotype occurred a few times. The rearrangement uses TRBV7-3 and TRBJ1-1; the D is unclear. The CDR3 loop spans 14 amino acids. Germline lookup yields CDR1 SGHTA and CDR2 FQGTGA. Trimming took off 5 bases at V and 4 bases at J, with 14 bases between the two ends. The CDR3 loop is CASSQGSGGTEAFF. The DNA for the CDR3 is TGTGCCAGCAGCCAAGGCTCGGGCGGCACTGAAGCTTTCTTT.

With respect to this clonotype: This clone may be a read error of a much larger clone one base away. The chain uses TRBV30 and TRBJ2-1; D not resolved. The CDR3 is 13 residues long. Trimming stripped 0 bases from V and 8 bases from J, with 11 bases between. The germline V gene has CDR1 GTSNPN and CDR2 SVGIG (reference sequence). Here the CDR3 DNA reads TGTGCCTGGAGTGTATTACAGTACGATGAGCAGTTCTTC. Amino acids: CAWSVLQYDEQFF.

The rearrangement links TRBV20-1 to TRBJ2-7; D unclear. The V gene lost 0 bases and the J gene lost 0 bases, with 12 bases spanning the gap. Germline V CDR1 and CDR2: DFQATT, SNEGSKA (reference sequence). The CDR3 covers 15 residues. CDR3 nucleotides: TGCAGTGCTAGAGACCTTAATCTCCCCTCCTACGAGCAGTACTTC. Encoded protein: CSARDLNLPSYEQYF.

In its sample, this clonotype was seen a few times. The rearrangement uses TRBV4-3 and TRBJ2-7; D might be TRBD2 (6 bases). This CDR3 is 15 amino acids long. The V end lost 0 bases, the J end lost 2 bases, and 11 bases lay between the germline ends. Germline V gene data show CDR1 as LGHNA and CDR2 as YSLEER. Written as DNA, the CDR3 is TGCGCCAGCAGCCAAGATCGGGGCGGGACCTACGAGCAGTACTTC. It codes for CASSQDRGGTYEQYF.

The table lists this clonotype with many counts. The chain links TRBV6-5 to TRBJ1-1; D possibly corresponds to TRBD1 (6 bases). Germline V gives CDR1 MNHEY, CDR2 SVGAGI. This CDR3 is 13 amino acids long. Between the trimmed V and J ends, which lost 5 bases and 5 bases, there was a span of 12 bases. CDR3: CASSQQGGTEAFF. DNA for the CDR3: TGTGCCAGCAGTCAACAGGGAGGTACTGAAGCTTTCTTT.

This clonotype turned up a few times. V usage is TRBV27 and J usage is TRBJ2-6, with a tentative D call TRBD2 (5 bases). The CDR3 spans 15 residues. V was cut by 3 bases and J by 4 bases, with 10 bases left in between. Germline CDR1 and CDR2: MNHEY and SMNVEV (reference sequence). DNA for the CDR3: TGTGCCAGCAGTTTTCGGGGAACGGGGGCCAACGTCCTGACTTTC. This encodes CASSFRGTGANVLTF.

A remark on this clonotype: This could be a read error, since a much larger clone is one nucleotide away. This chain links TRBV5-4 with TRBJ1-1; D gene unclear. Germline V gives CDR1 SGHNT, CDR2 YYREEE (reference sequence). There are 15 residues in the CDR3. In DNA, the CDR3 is TGTGCCAGCAGCTTGGCCGAGATGGGGAACGCTGAAGCTTTCTTT. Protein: CASSLAEMGNAEAFF.

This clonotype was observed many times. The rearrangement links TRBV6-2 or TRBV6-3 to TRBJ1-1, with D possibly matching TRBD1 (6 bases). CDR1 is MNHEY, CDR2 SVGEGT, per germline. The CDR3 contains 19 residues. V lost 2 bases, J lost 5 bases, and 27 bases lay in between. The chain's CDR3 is CASSYHVDRLMDRGTEAFF. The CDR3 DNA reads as TGTGCCAGCAGTTACCACGTTGACAGGCTTATGGACCGGGGGACTGAAGCTTTCTTT.

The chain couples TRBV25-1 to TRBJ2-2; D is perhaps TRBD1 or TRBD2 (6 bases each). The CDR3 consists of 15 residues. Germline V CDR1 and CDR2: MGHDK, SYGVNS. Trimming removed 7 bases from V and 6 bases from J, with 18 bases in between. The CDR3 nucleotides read TGTGCCAGCAAGGAGTTTGGAGGGGGGTCCGGGGAGCTGTTTTTT. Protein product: CASKEFGGGSGELFF.

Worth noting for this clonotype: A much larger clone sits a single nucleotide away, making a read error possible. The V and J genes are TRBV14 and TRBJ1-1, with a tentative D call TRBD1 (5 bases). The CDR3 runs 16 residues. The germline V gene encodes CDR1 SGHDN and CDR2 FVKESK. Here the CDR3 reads CACSQDRWPGPTEAFF. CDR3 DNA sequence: TGTGCCTGCAGCCAAGATCGTTGGCCAGGGCCCACTGAAGCTTTCTTT.

The chain's CDR3 is CASSQDPRRTETQYF. The CDR3 nucleotides are TGCGCCAGCAGCCAAGACCCCAGACGCACGGAGACCCAGTACTTC. The chain is built from TRBV4-1 and TRBJ2-5; D gene uncertain. This CDR3 region has 15 residues. The V end lost 0 bases, the J end lost 5 bases, and 13 bases lay between the germline ends. In germline, CDR1 is MGHRA, CDR2 YSYEKL.

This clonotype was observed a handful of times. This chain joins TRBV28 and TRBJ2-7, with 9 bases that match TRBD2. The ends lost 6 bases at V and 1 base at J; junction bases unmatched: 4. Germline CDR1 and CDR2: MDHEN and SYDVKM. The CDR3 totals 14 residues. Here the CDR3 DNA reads TGTGCCAGCAGCCGACTAGCGGATTCCTACGAGCAGTACTTC. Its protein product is CASSRLADSYEQYF.

The chain's CDR3 is CASSPGTSSYYNEQFF. DNA for the CDR3: TGTGCCAGCAGTCCCGGGACTAGCAGTTACTACAATGAGCAGTTCTTC. This chain connects TRBV28 to TRBJ2-1; 9 nucleotides agree with TRBD2. Germline CDR1 MDHEN, CDR2 SYDVKM. The CDR3 is 16 amino acids. Losses at the gene ends were 5 bases for V and 3 bases for J; bases not matched to a gene: 8.

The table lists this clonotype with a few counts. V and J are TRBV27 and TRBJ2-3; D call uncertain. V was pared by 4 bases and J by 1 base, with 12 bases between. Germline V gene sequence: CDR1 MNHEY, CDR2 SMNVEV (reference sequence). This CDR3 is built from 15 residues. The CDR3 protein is CASSSTYFRTDTQYF. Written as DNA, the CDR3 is TGTGCCAGCAGTTCAACCTATTTCCGCACAGATACGCAGTATTTT.